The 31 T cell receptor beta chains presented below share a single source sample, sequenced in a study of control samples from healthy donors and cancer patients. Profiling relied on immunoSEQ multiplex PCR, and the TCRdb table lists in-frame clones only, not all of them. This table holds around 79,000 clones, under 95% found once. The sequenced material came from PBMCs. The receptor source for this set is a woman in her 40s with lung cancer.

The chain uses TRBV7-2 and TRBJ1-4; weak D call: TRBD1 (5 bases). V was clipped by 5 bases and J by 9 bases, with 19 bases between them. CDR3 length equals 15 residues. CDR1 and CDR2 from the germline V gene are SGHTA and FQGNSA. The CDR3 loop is CASSVEGGVLKKLFF. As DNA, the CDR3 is TGTGCCAGCAGCGTTGAAGGAGGGGTCTTGAAAAAACTGTTTTTT. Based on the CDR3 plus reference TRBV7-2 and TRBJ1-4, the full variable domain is GAGVSQSPSNKVTEKGKDVELRCDPISGHTALYWYRQSLGQGLEFLIYFQGNSAPDKSGLPSDRFSAERTGGSVSTLTIQRTQQEDSAVYLCASSVEGGVLKKLFFGSGTQLSVL.

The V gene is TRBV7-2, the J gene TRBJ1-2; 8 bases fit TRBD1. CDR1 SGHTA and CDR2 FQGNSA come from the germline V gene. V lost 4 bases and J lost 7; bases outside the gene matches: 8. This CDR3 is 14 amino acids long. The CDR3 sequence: CASSSHQGAGGYTF. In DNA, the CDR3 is TGTGCCAGCAGCTCCCACCAGGGGGCGGGTGGCTACACCTTC.

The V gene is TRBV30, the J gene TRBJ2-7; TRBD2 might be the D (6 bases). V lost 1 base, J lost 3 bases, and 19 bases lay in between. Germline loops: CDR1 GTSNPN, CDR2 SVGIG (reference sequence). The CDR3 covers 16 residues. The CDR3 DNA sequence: TGTGCCTGGAGTGGACCAACCCGGGACTTTATCTACGAGCAGTACTTC. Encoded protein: CAWSGPTRDFIYEQYF.

CDR3 bases: TGTGCCAGCAGCTCCGGGACAGATGAAGCTTTCTTT. Amino acid sequence: CASSSGTDEAFF. The rearrangement uses TRBV5-6 and TRBJ1-1; 7 bases map to TRBD1. Germline CDR1 SGHDT, CDR2 YYEEEE. Trimming removed 3 bases from V and 7 bases from J; junction bases left unmatched: 3. The CDR3 has 12 amino acids.

The CDR3 sequence: CASGTSWEQYF. CDR3 bases: TGTGCCAGTGGGACCTCTTGGGAGCAGTACTTC. The chain recombines TRBV19 with TRBJ2-7; D tentatively fits TRBD1 or TRBD2 (5 bases each). Trimming cost V 8 bases and J 7 bases, with 12 bases left between them. Germline-derived CDR1 and CDR2 are LNHDA and SQIVND (reference sequence). The CDR3 contains 11 residues. Drawing the rest from reference TRBV19 and TRBJ2-7, the complete variable domain is DGGITQSPKYLFRKEGQNVTLSCEQNLNHDAMYWYRQDPGQGLRLIYYSQIVNDFQKGDIAEGYSVSREKKESFPLTVTSAQKNPTAFYLCASGTSWEQYFGPGTRLTVT.

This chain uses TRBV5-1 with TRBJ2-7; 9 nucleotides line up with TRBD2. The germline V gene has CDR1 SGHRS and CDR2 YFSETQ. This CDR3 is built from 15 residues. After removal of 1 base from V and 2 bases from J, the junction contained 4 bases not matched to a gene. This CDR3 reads CASSLFSGGAYEQYF. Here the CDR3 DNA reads TGCGCCAGCAGCTTGTTTAGCGGGGGTGCCTACGAGCAGTACTTC.

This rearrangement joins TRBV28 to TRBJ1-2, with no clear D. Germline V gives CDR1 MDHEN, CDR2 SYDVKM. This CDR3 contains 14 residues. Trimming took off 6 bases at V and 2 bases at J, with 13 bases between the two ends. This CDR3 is CASSTSGRNYGYTF. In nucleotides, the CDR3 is TGTGCCAGCAGCACCAGCGGGCGGAACTATGGCTACACCTTC.

The CDR3 reads CASSQGTGGGNQPQHF. DNA of the CDR3: TGCGCCAGCAGCCAAGGTACAGGGGGCGGCAATCAGCCCCAGCATTTT. The chain recombines TRBV4-1 with TRBJ1-5; TRBD1 matches 9 bases. J lost 2 bases, V lost 1 base, and 3 bases had no gene match. Per the germline V gene, CDR1 is MGHRA and CDR2 is YSYEKL. The CDR3 is made up of 16 amino acids.

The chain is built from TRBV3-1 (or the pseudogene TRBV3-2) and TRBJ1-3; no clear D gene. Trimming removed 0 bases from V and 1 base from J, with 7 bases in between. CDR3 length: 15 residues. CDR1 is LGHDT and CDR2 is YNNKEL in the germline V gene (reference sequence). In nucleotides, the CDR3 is TGTGCCAGCAGCCAAGAGGCCGCTTCTGGAAACACCATATATTTT. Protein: CASSQEAASGNTIYF.

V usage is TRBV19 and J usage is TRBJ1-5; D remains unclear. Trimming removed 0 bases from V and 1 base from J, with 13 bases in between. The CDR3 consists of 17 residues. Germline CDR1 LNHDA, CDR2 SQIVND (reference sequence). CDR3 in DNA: TGTGCCAGTAGTATAGAGCCCTTACCGTGGAGCAATCAGCCCCAGCATTTT. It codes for CASSIEPLPWSNQPQHF.

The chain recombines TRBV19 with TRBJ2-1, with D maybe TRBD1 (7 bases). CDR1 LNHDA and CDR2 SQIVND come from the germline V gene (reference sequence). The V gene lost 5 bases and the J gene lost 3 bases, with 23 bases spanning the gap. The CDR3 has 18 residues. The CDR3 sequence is CASSPLGKEGALYNEQFF. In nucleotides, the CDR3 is TGTGCCAGTAGTCCCCTGGGAAAGGAGGGGGCCCTCTACAATGAGCAGTTCTTC.

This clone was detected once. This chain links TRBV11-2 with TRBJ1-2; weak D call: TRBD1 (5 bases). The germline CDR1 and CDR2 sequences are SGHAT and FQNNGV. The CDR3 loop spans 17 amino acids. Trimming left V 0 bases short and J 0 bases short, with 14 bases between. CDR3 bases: TGTGCCAGCAGCTTAGAAGATATCCAGGGCGCTAACTATGGCTACACCTTC. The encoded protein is CASSLEDIQGANYGYTF.

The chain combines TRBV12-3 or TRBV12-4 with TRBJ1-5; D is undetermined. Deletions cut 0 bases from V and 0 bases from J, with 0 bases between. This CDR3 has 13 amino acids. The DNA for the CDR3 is TGTGCCAGCAGTTTAGCTAGCAATCAGCCCCAGCATTTT. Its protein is CASSLASNQPQHF.

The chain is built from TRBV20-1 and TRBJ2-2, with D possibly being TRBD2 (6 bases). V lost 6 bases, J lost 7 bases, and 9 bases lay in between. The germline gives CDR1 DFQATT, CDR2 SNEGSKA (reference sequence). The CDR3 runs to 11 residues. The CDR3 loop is CSARGIGELFF. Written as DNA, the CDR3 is TGCAGTGCGCGCGGGATCGGGGAGCTGTTTTTT.

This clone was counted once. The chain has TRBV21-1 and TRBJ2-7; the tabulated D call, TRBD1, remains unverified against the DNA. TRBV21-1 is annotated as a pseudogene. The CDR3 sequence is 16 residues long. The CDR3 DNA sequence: TGTGCCAGCCCGAAGGGGGACAGGGAGGTCTTCTACGAGCAGTACTTC. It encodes CASPKGDREVFYEQYF.

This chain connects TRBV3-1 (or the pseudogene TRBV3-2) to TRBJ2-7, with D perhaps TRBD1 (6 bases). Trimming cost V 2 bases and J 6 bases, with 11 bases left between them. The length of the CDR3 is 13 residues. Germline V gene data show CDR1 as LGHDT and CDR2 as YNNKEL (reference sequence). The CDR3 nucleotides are TGTGCCAGCAGCCAACTAGGGGGAAGCGAGCAGTACTTC. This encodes CASSQLGGSEQYF.

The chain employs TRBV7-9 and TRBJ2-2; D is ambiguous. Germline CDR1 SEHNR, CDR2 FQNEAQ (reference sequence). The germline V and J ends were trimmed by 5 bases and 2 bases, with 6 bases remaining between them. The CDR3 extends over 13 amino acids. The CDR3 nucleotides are TGTGCCAGCAGCCCGGACAACACCGGGGAGCTGTTTTTT. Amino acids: CASSPDNTGELFF.

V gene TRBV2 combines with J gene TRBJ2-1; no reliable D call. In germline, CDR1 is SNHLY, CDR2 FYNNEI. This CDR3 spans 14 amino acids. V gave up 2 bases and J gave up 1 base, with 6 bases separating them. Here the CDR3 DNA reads TGTGCCAGCAGTGAACGTCGATCCTACAATGAGCAGTTCTTC. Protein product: CASSERRSYNEQFF.

CDR3 DNA: TGTGCCAGTAGTATTGCGAGGAAGGGTGGTTATGAGCAGTTCTTC. Translation gives CASSIARKGGYEQFF. The chain links TRBV19 to TRBJ2-1; D ambiguous. In germline, CDR1 is LNHDA, CDR2 SQIVND (reference sequence). Trimming removed 3 bases from V and 8 bases from J, with 17 bases in between. The CDR3 totals 15 residues.

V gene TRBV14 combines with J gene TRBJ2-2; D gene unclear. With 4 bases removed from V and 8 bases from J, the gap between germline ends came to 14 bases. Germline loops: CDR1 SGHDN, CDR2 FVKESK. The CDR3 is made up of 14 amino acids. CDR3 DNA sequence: TGTGCCAGCAGCCCTACCGGGCGCCAAGGGGAGCTGTTTTTT. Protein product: CASSPTGRQGELFF. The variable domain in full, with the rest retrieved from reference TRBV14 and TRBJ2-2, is EAGVTQFPSHSVIEKGQTVTLRCDPISGHDNLYWYRRVMGKEIKFLLHFVKESKQDESGMPNNRFLAERTGGTYSTLKVQPAELEDSGVYFCASSPTGRQGELFFGEGSRLTVL.

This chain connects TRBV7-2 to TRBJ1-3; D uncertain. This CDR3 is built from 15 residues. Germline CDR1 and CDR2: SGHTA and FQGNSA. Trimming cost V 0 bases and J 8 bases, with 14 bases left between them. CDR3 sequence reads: CASSLAREVAHTIYF. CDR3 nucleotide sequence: TGTGCCAGCAGCTTAGCGAGGGAAGTGGCGCACACCATATATTTT.

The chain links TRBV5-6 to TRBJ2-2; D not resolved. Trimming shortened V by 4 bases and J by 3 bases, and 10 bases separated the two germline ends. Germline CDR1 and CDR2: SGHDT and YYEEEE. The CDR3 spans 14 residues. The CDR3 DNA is TGTGCCAGCAGCCCGTGGGTAGACACCGGGGAGCTGTTTTTT. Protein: CASSPWVDTGELFF.

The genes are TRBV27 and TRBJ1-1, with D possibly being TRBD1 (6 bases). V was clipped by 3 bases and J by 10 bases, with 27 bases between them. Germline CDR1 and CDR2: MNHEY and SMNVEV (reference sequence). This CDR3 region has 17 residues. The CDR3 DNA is TGTGCCAGCAGTTTGGGGGACAAAAATGGGAGAAGGCGAGGAGCTTTCTTT. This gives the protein CASSLGDKNGRRRGAFF.

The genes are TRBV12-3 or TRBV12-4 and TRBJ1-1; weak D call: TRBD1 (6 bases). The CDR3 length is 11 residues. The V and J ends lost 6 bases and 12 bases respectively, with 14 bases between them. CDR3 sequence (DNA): TGTGCCAGCAGCCGGACAGAAGGGCCTTTCTTT. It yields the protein CASSRTEGPFF.

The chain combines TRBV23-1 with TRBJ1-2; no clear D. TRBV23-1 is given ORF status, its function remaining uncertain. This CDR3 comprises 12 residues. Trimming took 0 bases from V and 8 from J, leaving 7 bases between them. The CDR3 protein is CASSQSLGGYTF. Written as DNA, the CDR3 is TGCGCCAGCAGTCAATCGCTTGGCGGCTACACCTTC.

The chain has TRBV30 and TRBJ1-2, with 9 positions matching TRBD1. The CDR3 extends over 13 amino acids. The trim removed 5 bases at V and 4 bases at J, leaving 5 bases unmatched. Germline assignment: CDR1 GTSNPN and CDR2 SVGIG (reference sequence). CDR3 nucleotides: TGTGCCTGGGCGGGACAGGGCCTCTATGGCTACACCTTC. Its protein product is CAWAGQGLYGYTF.

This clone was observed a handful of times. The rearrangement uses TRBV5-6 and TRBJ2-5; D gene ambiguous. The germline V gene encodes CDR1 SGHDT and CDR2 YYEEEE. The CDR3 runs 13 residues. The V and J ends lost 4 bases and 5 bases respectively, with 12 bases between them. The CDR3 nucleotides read TGTGCCAGCAGCGAACGCAACGGGGAGACCCAGTACTTC. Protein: CASSERNGETQYF.

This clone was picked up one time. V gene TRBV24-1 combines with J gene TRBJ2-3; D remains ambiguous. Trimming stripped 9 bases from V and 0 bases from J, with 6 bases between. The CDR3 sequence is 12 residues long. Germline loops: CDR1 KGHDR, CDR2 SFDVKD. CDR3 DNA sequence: TGTGCCACCCGGAGTAGCACAGATACGCAGTATTTT. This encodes CATRSSTDTQYF.

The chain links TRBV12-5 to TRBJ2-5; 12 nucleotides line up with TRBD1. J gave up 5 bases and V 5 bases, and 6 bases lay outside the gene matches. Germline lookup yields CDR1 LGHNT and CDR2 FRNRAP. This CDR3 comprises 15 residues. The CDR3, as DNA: TGTGCTAGTGGTCCCGGGACAGGGGGCAGGGAGACCCAGTACTTC. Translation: CASGPGTGGRETQYF.

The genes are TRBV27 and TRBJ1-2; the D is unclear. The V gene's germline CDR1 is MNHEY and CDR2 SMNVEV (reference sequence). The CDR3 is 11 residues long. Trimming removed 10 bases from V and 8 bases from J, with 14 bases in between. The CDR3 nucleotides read TGTGCCACCTTATTTAGGCGAGGCTACACCTTC. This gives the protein CATLFRRGYTF.

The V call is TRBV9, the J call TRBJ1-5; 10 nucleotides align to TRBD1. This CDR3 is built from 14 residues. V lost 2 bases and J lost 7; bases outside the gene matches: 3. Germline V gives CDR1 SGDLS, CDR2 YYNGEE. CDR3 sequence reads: CASSVTGGGQPQHF. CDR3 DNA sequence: TGTGCCAGCAGCGTGACAGGGGGCGGGCAGCCCCAGCATTTT.